A selection of T cell receptor beta chains follows, all from one sample in a study of blood T cell repertoires in COVID-19. The protocol was immunoSEQ multiplex PCR, while the TCRdb copy is restricted to in-frame clones and leaves out a portion. The sample includes roughly 290,000 clones, approximately 85% of them seen just once. Specimen: PBMCs or T cells enriched from blood (not recorded which). The source of these receptors is a man aged 25-45 years who had recovered from COVID-19. The CDR3 runs from the conserved cysteine through the conserved F or W. The order of the fields is CDR3 length, D gene, J gene, V gene, CDR3 protein. D genes are given only for firm matches.

>14|TRBD1|TRBJ1-1|TRBV5-6
CASSLWGDRTEAFF
>16|-|TRBJ1-4|TRBV4-2
CASRRATAATNEKLFF
>13|TRBD2|TRBJ2-5|TRBV12-3/TRBV12-4
CASSGTSRETQYF
>14|TRBD2|TRBJ2-3|TRBV5-1
CASSTGLAGDTQYF
>13|TRBD1|TRBJ1-5|TRBV25-1
CASRGQGNQPQHF
>16|-|TRBJ2-1|TRBV3-1/TRBV3-2
CASRHDAGSSYNEQFF
>14|-|TRBJ1-1|TRBV24-1
CATSGTGPNTEAFF
>16|TRBD1|TRBJ1-5|TRBV7-2
CASSLARDRGNQPQHF
>15|TRBD2|TRBJ2-7|TRBV7-9
CASSLPQRGGYEQYF
>15|TRBD1|TRBJ2-2|TRBV27
CASSFGTGYTGELFF
>13|TRBD1|TRBJ1-5|TRBV6-5
CASGTGYGQPQHF
>17|-|TRBJ1-5|TRBV5-6
CASSLRSLTDSNQPQHF
>13|-|TRBJ2-3|TRBV19
CASSWGAGDTQYF
>15|TRBD1|TRBJ1-2|TRBV27
CASKLAQGRIYGYTF
>17|TRBD1|TRBJ1-2|TRBV18
CASSPNLNRDRTYGYTF
>13|-|TRBJ1-1|TRBV6-6
CASPPSAGAEAFF
>15|-|TRBJ2-5|TRBV5-1
CASSEGAGAWETQYF
>12|-|TRBJ1-3|TRBV5-6
CASSLRGNTIYF
>14|-|TRBJ2-1|TRBV11-2
CASSFFPRRNEQFF
>17|-|TRBJ1-1|TRBV9
CASSPPHAGTLNTEAFF
>14|-|TRBJ1-2|TRBV18
CASSPDSQVRGYTF
>15|-|TRBJ1-1|TRBV21-1
CASSNGQGARTEAFF
>14|TRBD1|TRBJ2-7|TRBV13
CASSSRDRGLEQYF
>16|TRBD2|TRBJ2-1|TRBV30
CAWSHVAGGPYNEQFF
>13|-|TRBJ1-2|TRBV9
CASSVGQGTGYTF
>15|TRBD1|TRBJ2-7|TRBV10-3
CAISDRGQGSYEQYF
>14|-|TRBJ2-6|TRBV9
CASSVLSGANVLTF
>15|-|TRBJ2-1|TRBV5-1
CASSFTGAGDNEQFF
>14|-|TRBJ2-2|TRBV30
CAWRTPADTGELFF
>15|TRBD1|TRBJ1-5|TRBV19
CASAGQGAGDQPQHF
>15|TRBD1|TRBJ1-4|TRBV19
CATQDRGRPNEKLFF
>18|-|TRBJ1-6|TRBV7-9
CASSLAYEGVTYNSPLHF
>14|-|TRBJ2-7|TRBV4-1
CASSQDLSSYEQYF
>15|-|TRBJ1-2|TRBV27
CASGPNVDRYYGYTF
>14|-|TRBJ1-2|TRBV5-1
CASMGEGTNYGYTF
>13|-|TRBJ1-1|TRBV19
CASRKDRDTEAFF
>17|TRBD1|TRBJ2-3|TRBV5-4
CASSQMWGQEGENTQYF
>14|TRBD1|TRBJ1-1|TRBV19
CASRRDRGTTEAFF
>14|-|TRBJ2-3|TRBV29-1
CSVVGQTKTDTQYF
>12|-|TRBJ1-1|TRBV19
CASSPRGGEAFF
>16|TRBD1|TRBJ1-2|TRBV5-1
CASSLGQGIGNYGYTF
>17|TRBD1|TRBJ1-6|TRBV9
CASSGGTGGASWSPLHF
>16|TRBD1|TRBJ1-2|TRBV9
CASSPRTPGTGGGYTF
>14|-|TRBJ1-2|TRBV4-2
CASSQDAGNYGYTF
>17|TRBD2|TRBJ2-3|TRBV4-2
CASSQDDLAGGMDTQYF
>11|-|TRBJ2-7|TRBV7-9
CASADSREQYF
>16|-|TRBJ1-6|TRBV7-2
CASSRPWSSYNSPLHF
>15|TRBD2|TRBJ2-7|TRBV4-1
CASSLRLAESYEQYF
>12|-|TRBJ1-2|TRBV30
CAWRSGVGGYTF
>15|TRBD1|TRBJ1-2|TRBV10-3
CAISVPGTGGDGYTF
>14|-|TRBJ2-7|TRBV7-2
CASSTRTGEGEQYF
>13|TRBD1|TRBJ1-5|TRBV7-2
CASSIRGDQPQHF
>13|TRBD1|TRBJ2-1|TRBV29-1
CSVYRGLVNEQFF
>15|-|TRBJ2-3|TRBV5-5
CASSSRGYQGDTQYF
>14|-|TRBJ1-3|TRBV30
CAWDAGFLGNTIYF
>15|-|TRBJ2-7|TRBV6-5
CASSYSFAWAGEQYF